This T cell receptor beta chain was identified during a study of shared clonotypes between healthy human individuals. Germline CDR1 reads GTSNPN; CDR2 reads SVGIG (reference sequence). V shed 4 bases and J shed 0 bases, with 22 bases lying between them. The CDR3 loop spans 18 amino acids. Terminally differentiated effector memory CD45RA+ cells were excluded from the naive CD8 cells, which were CD45RO-negative and positively selected for CCR7. Assay: immunoSEQ multiplex PCR; the TCRdb copy retains only in-frame clones and omits some. Of hundreds of thousands of clones listed, 92% were seen once; the top ten hold about 24%.

Sample: naive CD8+ T cells sorted from blood. The chain has TRBV30 and TRBJ1-5; D is possibly TRBD1 (5 bases). This clonotype originated in a man aged 25-45 years in good health. CDR3 loop: CAWTKPGPAPYSNQPQHF. CDR3 DNA: TGTGCCTGGACTAAGCCGGGACCCGCACCATATAGCAATCAGCCCCAGCATTTT.